This T cell receptor (beta chain) was found in a study of cytomegalovirus exposure and HLA in healthy donors. Study-level results: 87-base-pair reads could not separate some V segments, including TRBV6-2 and TRBV6-3.

As for the donors, each was a healthy bone marrow donor. Vbeta (60) and Jbeta (13) primers were used in the PCR. TCRdb's table, derived via immunoSEQ multiplex PCR, lists solely in-frame clones and lacks some. Among around 140,000 clones listed, less than 90% were seen once. On this clone itself: What it binds is unknown. One end of the junction does not line up with germline, which may come from a read error.

Germline V gene sequence: CDR1 SSHAT, CDR2 FNYEAQ (reference sequence). There are 15 residues in the CDR3. The TCR sequence derives from a man aged 35-49 years in good health and CMV-seronegative. Sequences were obtained from PBMCs. The genes are TRBV7-7 and TRBJ2-1; 12 bases fit TRBD2. The CDR3 loop reads CASSIRLAGDNEQFF. The DNA for the CDR3 is TGTGCTAGCAGCATAAGACTAGCGGGAGACAATGAGCAGTTCTTC.